This T cell receptor beta chain came from a study of early T cells in non-severe SARS-CoV-2 infection. This CDR3 is built from 14 residues. Germline V lookup: CDR1 DFQATT, CDR2 SNEGSKA (reference sequence). V lost 6 bases to trimming and J lost 3 bases; unmatched junction nucleotides: 9. Researchers tagged individual cDNA molecules with unique molecular identifiers. MiXCR was run by TCRdb on the 5' RACE reads, yielding one entry per CDR3 protein. The data contain nearly 55,000 distinct CDR3 sequences, around 8.3% of them singletons. Findings and caveats of the study: Anti-spike CD8 responses were favored in VDJdb matching, and private and CD4 specificities were missed.

In its sample, this clonotype was seen a few times. What it binds is not known. The sequence was obtained from an adult who was a healthcare worker with PCR-confirmed SARS-CoV-2 infection or an uninfected control (not recorded which). The sample consisted of whole blood, taken at baseline. The chain couples TRBV20-1 to TRBJ2-7; 9 bases align to TRBD2. The CDR3 reads CSAKRGSGSYEQYF. In DNA, the CDR3 is TGCAGTGCCAAAAGGGGTAGCGGGAGCTACGAGCAGTACTTC.